What follows is one TCR beta chain and its context. This clone is described as medium-sized (0.01 to 0.1%). Its recognized antigen is unknown. One base away there is no much larger clone; base qualities are not given. The data stem from a study of neoadjuvant anti-PD-1 for oral cavity cancer (dated by TCRdb to 2020 to 2023). General notes on the study: Patients mostly received three to four biweekly doses of nivolumab at 3 mg/kg before curative-intent surgical resection. Patients who did not progress were given a fourth nivolumab dose at about day 43 and had definitive surgical resection on days 50-56. Responders were defined as patients with complete response, partial response or stable disease by RECIST 1.1; non-responders were defined as patients with progression. The parent correlative cohort had around 13 patients and a response rate of roughly 34%.

Results and caveats for the whole study, not just this receptor: TCR analyses included only a few patients per response group, and the authors called for larger cohorts for validation. After neoadjuvant nivolumab, non-responders showed significantly higher T cell clonality (Gini index) in PBMCs than responders did. Higher pretreatment blood TCRbeta clonality and lower post-treatment tumor TCRbeta clonality were correlated with higher pretreatment blood Treg/Th17 ratios.

Sample time point, as interpreted from the label and publication: before neoadjuvant nivolumab. Patients had been newly diagnosed with stage II-IVA oral cavity squamous cell carcinoma, and no prior systemic or radiation treatment had been given to the patients. The cohort consisted of patients with HPV-negative, locally advanced oral cavity squamous cell carcinoma. Peripheral blood mononuclear cells were analyzed directly and were not maintained or expanded in culture. Samples came from a longitudinal correlative study of a single-arm phase II trial of neoadjuvant nivolumab in oral cavity squamous cell carcinoma. Genomic DNA-based TCRbeta sequencing was performed on subject-matched pre- and post-treatment PBMCs and tumors from three responders and three non-responders. Peripheral blood mononuclear cells were collected before nivolumab treatment and were collected again after treatment, at the time of surgery. The Maxwell RSC DNA from Cells kit was used to extract genomic DNA from PBMCs.

PBMC libraries used mostly roughly 480 ng of input genomic DNA for deep sequencing, with six replicates per sample. TCRbeta libraries were prepared with the immunoSEQ hsTCRbeta kit according to the manufacturer's instructions. An Illumina NovaSeq 6000 S4 flow cell was used to sequence the final libraries, which had first been combined to 3 nM. The original methods were these. The immunoSEQ Analyzer handled quality control and preprocessing of the raw data. The analysis was limited to productive rearrangements, and each clonotype was defined by a unique CDR3 amino acid sequence. Repertoire clonality was estimated as the Gini-Simpson index, which was computed with the R package tcR. Student's t test was used to compare Gini indices, while Pearson correlation assessed associations with tumor size change. Imported from immuneACCESS, the table was reduced by TCRdb to in-frame sequences with V and J called. These copies leave out some clones; in studies compared against another copy, an unresolved V gene accounts for under half, and the cause of the remainder is not known. That table supplies the V and J calls and clone size; D and trimming were determined from the DNA. Within this sample are 60,000 to 75,000 clones, with roughly 80% of them counted one time only. The ten top clones hold 2.6% of the sample.

The germline V gene supplies CDR1 SGHDT and CDR2 YYEEEE. Trimming at the junction amounts to 0 bases on V and 8 bases on J, and the germline ends lie 15 bases apart. The CDR3 starts with the cysteine, ends with the phenylalanine, and has 16 residues. CDR3 DNA only is kept here, 48 bases in frame from base 1. The input for sequencing was PBMCs, taken before nivolumab (anti-PD-1) treatment. The receptor's source is a person aged 35-79 years with oral cavity squamous cell carcinoma. The sequence links TRBV5-6 to TRBJ1-6; the D gene is not confidently resolved. The CDR3: CASSLDSGSTDSPLHF. The nucleotide sequence reads as follows: TGTGCCAGCAGCTTGGACTCGGGCTCTACGGATTCACCCCTCCACTTT. With all but the CDR3 taken from the reference TRBV5-6 and TRBJ1-6 genes, the full variable domain is: DAGVTQSPTHLIKTRGQQVTLRCSPKSGHDTVSWYQQALGQGPQFIFQYYEEEERQRGNFPDRFSGHQFPNYSSELNVNALLLGDSALYLCASSLDSGSTDSPLHFGNGTRLTVT.